This T cell receptor (beta chain) originates from a study of vaccination effects on CD4 cells after COVID-19. Study-wide context: It was a median of 72 days after the second dose that post-vaccine samples were obtained.

Comment on this clone: The antigen is not known.

Antigen-specific CD4+ T cell clonotypes were called by their expansion after viral peptide-pool culture in ViraFEST. At the end of about 9 days of culture, CD4+ T cells were isolated. Participants received two doses of either the BNT162b2 or mRNA-1273 vaccine. This table comes from immunoSEQ multiplex PCR, and its TCRdb copy is limited to in-frame clones, with some not included. The sample carries about 28,000 clones, roughly 70% recorded once. The V segment lost 3 bases and the J segment 2 bases; nucleotides outside the gene matches: 5. The CDR3 consists of 15 residues. Germline CDR1 is SGHTA and CDR2 is FQGNSA.

V and J are TRBV7-2 and TRBJ1-1, with 8 nucleotides matching TRBD1. The origin of this receptor is a human donor who received a COVID-19 vaccine. Sample: CD4+ T cells from PBMCs cultured with HCoV-NL63 spike peptides, taken after COVID-19 vaccination. This chain's CDR3 is CASSFGDRRNTEAFF. DNA for the CDR3: TGTGCCAGCAGCTTCGGGGACAGGAGAAACACTGAAGCTTTCTTT.